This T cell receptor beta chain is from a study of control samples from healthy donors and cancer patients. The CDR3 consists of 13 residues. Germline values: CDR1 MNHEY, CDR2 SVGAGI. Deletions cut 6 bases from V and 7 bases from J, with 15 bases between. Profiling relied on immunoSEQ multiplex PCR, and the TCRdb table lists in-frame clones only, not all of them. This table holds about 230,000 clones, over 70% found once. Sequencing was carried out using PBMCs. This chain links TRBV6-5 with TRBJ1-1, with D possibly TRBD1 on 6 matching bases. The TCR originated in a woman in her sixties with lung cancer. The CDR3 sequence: CASRQRRTDEAFF. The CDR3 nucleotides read TGTGCCAGCAGGCAACGCAGGACAGATGAAGCTTTCTTT.